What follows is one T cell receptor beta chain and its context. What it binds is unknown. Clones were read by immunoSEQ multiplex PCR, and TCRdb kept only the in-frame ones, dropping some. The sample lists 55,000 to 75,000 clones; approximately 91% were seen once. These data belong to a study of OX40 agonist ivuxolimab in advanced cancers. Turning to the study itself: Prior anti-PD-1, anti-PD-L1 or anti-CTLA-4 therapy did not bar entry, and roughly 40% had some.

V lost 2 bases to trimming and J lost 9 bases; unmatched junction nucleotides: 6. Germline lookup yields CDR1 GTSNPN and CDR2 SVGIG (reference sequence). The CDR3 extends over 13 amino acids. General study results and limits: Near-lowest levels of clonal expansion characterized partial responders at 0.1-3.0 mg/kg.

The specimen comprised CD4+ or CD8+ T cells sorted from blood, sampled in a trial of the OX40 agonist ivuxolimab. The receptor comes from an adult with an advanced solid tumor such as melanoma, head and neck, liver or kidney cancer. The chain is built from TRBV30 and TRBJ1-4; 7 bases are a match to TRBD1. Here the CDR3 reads CAWSPSDRQKLFF. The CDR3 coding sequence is TGTGCCTGGAGTCCTTCGGACAGGCAAAAACTGTTTTTT.